This T cell receptor (beta chain) was sequenced in a study of CD8 T cells in ankylosing spondylitis. Deletions cut 1 base from V and 7 bases from J, with 12 bases between. The CDR3 loop spans 13 amino acids. CDR1 is SGHRS and CDR2 is YFSETQ in the germline V gene. This clonotype was counted ten times or more. The antigen remains undetermined. Quantitative molecular-barcoded 5'-RACE generated the TCR beta libraries. TCRdb analysed the 5' RACE reads with MiXCR anew, one entry per CDR3 protein. The sample gives roughly 91,000 distinct CDR3 sequences, roughly 8% of which show up once; 9.9% is in the top ten. Study-wide findings and caveats: In the blood and synovial fluid of reactive arthritis, some motif variants had been previously reported. Made up of several highly homologous variants, a TCR beta motif appeared characteristic of ankylosing spondylitis blood. Matched ankylosing spondylitis synovial fluid reportedly contained a significantly enriched population of disease-linked clones.

The sequencing sample was made of blood, either unsorted or a sorted T cell fraction (not recorded which). The rearrangement joins TRBV5-1 to TRBJ2-7, with D possibly matching TRBD1 (6 bases). The TCR comes from a male donor with ankylosing spondylitis or in good health (not recorded which). CDR3 coding DNA: TGCGCCAGCAGCTTGTCAGGGGTGAGTGAGCAGTACTTC. This gives the protein CASSLSGVSEQYF. Full variable domain (missing parts from reference TRBV5-1 and TRBJ2-7): KAGVTQTPRYLIKTRGQQVTLSCSPISGHRSVSWYQQTPGQGLQFLFEYFSETQRNKGNFPGRFSGRQFSNSRSEMNVSTLELGDSALYLCASSLSGVSEQYFGPGTRLTVT.